A selection of T cell receptor beta chains follows, all from one sample in a study of T cell responses to AZD1222 COVID-19 vaccine. Generated by immunoSEQ multiplex PCR, the TCRdb table keeps only in-frame clones and is missing some. The sample yields 150,000 or so clones, roughly 90% seen once. The specimen was peripheral blood, collected on day 0 of AZD1222 vaccination. Receptors originate from an adult in good health. The CDR3 runs from the conserved cysteine through the conserved F or W. D genes are given only for firm matches. A row's size may be missing; if present it is once, few, many or a size class.

V	D	J	size	DNA	CDR3
TRBV5-1	TRBD1	TRBJ1-1	NA	TGCGCCAGCAGCCCACCCCGGGACAGGGGCAGTTGGTTTGCTGAAGCTTTCTTT	CASSPPRDRGSWFAEAFF
TRBV6-6	NA	TRBJ1-6	NA	TGTGCCAGCAGTCCCCTGGGTTCCGGGGGAACTAATTCACCCCTCCACTTT	CASSPLGSGGTNSPLHF
TRBV2	NA	TRBJ1-2	NA	TGTGCCAGGGACACCCCAATCACTAACTATGGCTACACCTTC	CARDTPITNYGYTF
TRBV7-9	NA	TRBJ1-1	NA	TGTGCCAGCAGCCCTGGTTCGAGGACTGAAGCTTTCTTT	CASSPGSRTEAFF
TRBV21-1	NA	TRBJ1-1	NA	TGTGCCACCACCACAGGGTCAAGGACTGAAGCTTTCTTT	CATTTGSRTEAFF
TRBV19	NA	TRBJ1-3	NA	TGTGCCAGTAGTATGGGTGGCAGCCCCCGGAACACCATATATTTT	CASSMGGSPRNTIYF
TRBV9	NA	TRBJ1-2	NA	TGTGCCAGCAGCGTAGGGTGGGGGGCTGGTTCCTATGGCTACACCTTC	CASSVGWGAGSYGYTF
TRBV24-1	TRBD2	TRBJ2-1	NA	TGTGCCACCAGTGATCCTAGCGGAAGCTCCTACAATGAGCAGTTCTTC	CATSDPSGSSYNEQFF
TRBV12-5	NA	TRBJ1-6	NA	TGTGCTAGTGGTTCCCCCTCGCCCCTCCACTTT	CASGSPSPLHF
TRBV18	NA	TRBJ1-4	NA	TGTGCCAGCTCACCTGCGGCGCCGGGGGAAAAACTGTTTTTT	CASSPAAPGEKLFF
TRBV2	TRBD1	TRBJ2-7	NA	TGTGCCAGCGGGACAGGGGGAATCTACGAGCAGTACTTC	CASGTGGIYEQYF
TRBV7-9	NA	TRBJ1-1	NA	TGTGCCAGCAGCTTTTCCCTTTCTGGAAACACTGAAGCTTTCTTT	CASSFSLSGNTEAFF
TRBV5-1	TRBD1	TRBJ1-1	NA	TGCGCCAGCAGCATAGGGACAGGAAAACCTTTCTTT	CASSIGTGKPFF
TRBV10-3	TRBD1	TRBJ2-3	NA	TGTGCCATCAGTGATACAGGGGGCTTGACAGATACGCAGTATTTT	CAISDTGGLTDTQYF
TRBV4-3	NA	TRBJ1-1	NA	TGCGCCAGCAGTGAAGGGGTCCTGAGGGTTGCTGAAGCTTTCTTT	CASSEGVLRVAEAFF
TRBV15	NA	TRBJ2-2	NA	TGTGCCACCAGCAGAGATGGCGGTTCTAGCATAGGCACCGGGGAGCTGTTTTTT	CATSRDGGSSIGTGELFF
TRBV5-1	TRBD1	TRBJ2-3	NA	TGCGCCAGCAAACAGGGGACTACGCAGTATTTT	CASKQGTTQYF
TRBV4-1	NA	TRBJ1-3	NA	TGCGCCAGCAGTTACGACTCTGGAAACACCATATATTTT	CASSYDSGNTIYF
TRBV30	TRBD1	TRBJ1-2	NA	TGTGCCTGGAGTGTACGGAGCAGGGGGCGCGTTGGCTACACCTTC	CAWSVRSRGRVGYTF
TRBV3-1/TRBV3-2	NA	TRBJ2-7	NA	TGTGCCAGCAGCTACCATCCCCAGCTGGAGTCGAGCTACGAGCAGTACTTC	CASSYHPQLESSYEQYF
TRBV2	NA	TRBJ1-5	once	TGTGCCAGCAGAAGAAACAGGGTCGGGAATCAGCCCCAGCATTTT	CASRRNRVGNQPQHF
TRBV19	TRBD1	TRBJ1-1	NA	TGTGCCAGTAGTATTGTTACAGGGGGTGGGACTGAAGCTTTCTTT	CASSIVTGGGTEAFF
TRBV3-1/TRBV3-2	NA	TRBJ1-6	NA	TGTGCCAGCAGCCCGGGAAGAGGGCTCGGTAATTCACCCCTCCACTTT	CASSPGRGLGNSPLHF
TRBV5-1	TRBD1	TRBJ2-1	few	TGCGCCAGCAGCTTCGGACAGGGCAATGAGCAGTTCTTC	CASSFGQGNEQFF
TRBV7-2	TRBD1	TRBJ1-5	NA	TGTGCCAGCAGCCCGGACAGGGTCGTAACCCAGCATTTT	CASSPDRVVTQHF
TRBV19	NA	TRBJ2-3	NA	TGTGCCAGTAGTTCCTCCTCGGCTGATACGCAGTATTTT	CASSSSSADTQYF
TRBV9	NA	TRBJ2-2	NA	TGTGCCAGCAGCGTTGACCAGAGATTAAACACCGGGGAGCTGTTTTTT	CASSVDQRLNTGELFF
TRBV12-3/TRBV12-4	NA	TRBJ1-5	NA	TGTGCCAGCGGAGGGACAATTAATCAGCCCCAGCATTTT	CASGGTINQPQHF
TRBV20-1	TRBD2	TRBJ2-1	NA	TGCAGTGCTAGGGCGGGAGAGACGATCTTC	CSARAGETIF
TRBV15	NA	TRBJ1-2	NA	TGTGCCACCAGCAGAGATTTGACGGTCCCCCTTGATGGCTACACCTTC	CATSRDLTVPLDGYTF
TRBV12-3/TRBV12-4	NA	TRBJ1-2	NA	TGTGCCAGCAGTTCCTATCGAAACTATGGCTACACCTTC	CASSSYRNYGYTF
TRBV19	NA	TRBJ2-6	NA	TGTGCCACGGTTGGCAGTCGGGCGGGGGCCAACGTCCTGACTTTC	CATVGSRAGANVLTF
TRBV9	TRBD2	TRBJ2-3	NA	TGTGCCAGCAGCGTAGGGGAGGGACCTTCCACAGATACGCAGTATTTT	CASSVGEGPSTDTQYF
TRBV2	NA	TRBJ1-3	NA	TGTGCCAGCCGGAGAGGGGACTCTGGAAACACCATATATTTT	CASRRGDSGNTIYF
TRBV30	TRBD2	TRBJ2-1	NA	TGTGCCTGGCACCTGGGGGCGGGGGGGAATGAGCAGTTCTTC	CAWHLGAGGNEQFF
TRBV27	TRBD1	TRBJ2-1	NA	TGTGCCAGCAGTTTCGACAGGGGTCCCTACAATGAGCAGTTCTTC	CASSFDRGPYNEQFF
TRBV12-3/TRBV12-4	NA	TRBJ1-2	NA	TGTGCCAGCAGTAAGGACCACTATGGCTACACCTTC	CASSKDHYGYTF
TRBV2	NA	TRBJ1-6	NA	TGTGCCAGCACCCCACCGGGACGGATTAATTCACCCCTCCACTTT	CASTPPGRINSPLHF
TRBV7-2	NA	TRBJ1-3	NA	TGTGCCAGCAGCCCCGGAACATATTCGGGAAACACCATATATTTT	CASSPGTYSGNTIYF
TRBV6-5	NA	TRBJ2-7	NA	TGTGCCAGCAGTTACCAAGACAACTCCTACGAGCAGTACTTC	CASSYQDNSYEQYF